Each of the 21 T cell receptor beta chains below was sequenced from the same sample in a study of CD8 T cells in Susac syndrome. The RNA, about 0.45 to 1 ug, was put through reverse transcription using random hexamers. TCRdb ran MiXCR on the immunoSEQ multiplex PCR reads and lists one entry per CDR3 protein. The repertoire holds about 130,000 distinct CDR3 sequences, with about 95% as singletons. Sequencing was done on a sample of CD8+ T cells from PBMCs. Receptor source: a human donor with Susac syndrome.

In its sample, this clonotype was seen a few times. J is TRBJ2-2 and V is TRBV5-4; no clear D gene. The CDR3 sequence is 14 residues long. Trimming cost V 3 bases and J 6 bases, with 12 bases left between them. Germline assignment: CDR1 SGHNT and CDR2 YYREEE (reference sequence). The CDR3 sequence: CASSSPNGAGELFF. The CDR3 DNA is TGTGCCAGCAGCTCCCCGAATGGTGCCGGGGAGCTGTTTTTT.

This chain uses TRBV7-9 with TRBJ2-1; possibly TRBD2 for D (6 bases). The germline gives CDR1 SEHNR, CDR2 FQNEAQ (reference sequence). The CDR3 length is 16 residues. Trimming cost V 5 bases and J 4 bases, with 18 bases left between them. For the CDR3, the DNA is TGTGCCAGCAGCCAAACCACGGGAGAGAGGTACAATGAGCAGTTCTTC. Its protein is CASSQTTGERYNEQFF.

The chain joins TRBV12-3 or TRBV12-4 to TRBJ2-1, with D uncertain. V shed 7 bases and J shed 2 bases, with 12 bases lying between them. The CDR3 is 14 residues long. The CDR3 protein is CASTQTGPYNEQFF. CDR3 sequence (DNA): TGTGCCAGCACCCAAACTGGCCCCTACAATGAGCAGTTCTTC.

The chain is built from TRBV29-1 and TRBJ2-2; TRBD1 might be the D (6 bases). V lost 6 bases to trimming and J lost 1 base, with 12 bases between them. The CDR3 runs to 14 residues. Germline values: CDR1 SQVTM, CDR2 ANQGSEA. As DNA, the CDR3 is TGCAGCGTGGAGGACAGAGAGAACACCGGGGAGCTGTTTTTT. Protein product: CSVEDRENTGELFF.

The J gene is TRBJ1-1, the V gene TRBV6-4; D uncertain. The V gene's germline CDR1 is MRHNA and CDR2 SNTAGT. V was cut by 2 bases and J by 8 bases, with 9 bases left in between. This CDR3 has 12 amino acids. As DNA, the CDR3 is TGTGCCAGCAGTGACGGAGGGTTAGAAGCTTTCTTT. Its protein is CASSDGGLEAFF.

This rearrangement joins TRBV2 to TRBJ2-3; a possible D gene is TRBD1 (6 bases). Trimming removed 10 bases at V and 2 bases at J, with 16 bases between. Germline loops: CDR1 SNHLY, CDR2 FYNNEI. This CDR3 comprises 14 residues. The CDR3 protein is CANLQGSPTDTQYF. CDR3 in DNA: TGTGCCAACTTACAGGGAAGCCCCACAGATACGCAGTATTTT.

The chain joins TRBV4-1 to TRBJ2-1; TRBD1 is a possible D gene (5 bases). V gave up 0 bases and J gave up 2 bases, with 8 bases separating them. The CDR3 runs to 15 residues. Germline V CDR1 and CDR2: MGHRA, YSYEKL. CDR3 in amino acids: CASSQEVGPYNEQFF. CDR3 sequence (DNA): TGCGCCAGCAGCCAAGAAGTGGGGCCCTACAATGAGCAGTTCTTC.

Here the CDR3 DNA reads TGCAGCGTTATTTACGCCACGAAAGACACAGATACGCAGTATTTT. Encoded protein: CSVIYATKDTDTQYF. The J gene is TRBJ2-3, the V gene TRBV29-1; D unresolved. V lost 5 bases and J lost 2, with 17 bases in between. This CDR3 is 15 amino acids long. CDR1 SQVTM and CDR2 ANQGSEA come from the germline V gene.

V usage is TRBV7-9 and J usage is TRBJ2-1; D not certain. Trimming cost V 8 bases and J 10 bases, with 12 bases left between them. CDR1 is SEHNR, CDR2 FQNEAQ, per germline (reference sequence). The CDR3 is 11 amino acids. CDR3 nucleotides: TGTGCCAGCCCTACACCTACCGAGCAGTTCTTC. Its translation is CASPTPTEQFF.

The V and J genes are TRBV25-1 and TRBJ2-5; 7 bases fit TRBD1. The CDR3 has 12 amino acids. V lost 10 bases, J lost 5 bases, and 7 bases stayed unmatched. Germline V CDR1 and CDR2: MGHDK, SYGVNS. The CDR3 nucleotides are TGTGCCACCGAGGGGGCCCGGGAGACCCAGTACTTC. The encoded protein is CATEGARETQYF. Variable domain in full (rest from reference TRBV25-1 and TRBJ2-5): EADIYQTPRYLVIGTGKKITLECSQTMGHDKMYWYQQDPGMELHLIHYSYGVNSTEKGDLSSESTVSRIRTEHFPLTLESARPSHTSQYLCATEGARETQYFGPGTRLLVL.

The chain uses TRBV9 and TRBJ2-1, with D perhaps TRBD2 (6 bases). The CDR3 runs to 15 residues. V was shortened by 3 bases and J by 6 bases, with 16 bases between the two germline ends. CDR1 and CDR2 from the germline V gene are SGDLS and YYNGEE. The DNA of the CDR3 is TGTGCCAGCAGCGCCTGGGAAAGTAGCGGCAATGAGCAGTTCTTC. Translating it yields CASSAWESSGNEQFF.

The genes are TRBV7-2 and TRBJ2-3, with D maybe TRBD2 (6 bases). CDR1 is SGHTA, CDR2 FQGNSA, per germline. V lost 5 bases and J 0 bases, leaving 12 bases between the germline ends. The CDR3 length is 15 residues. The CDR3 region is CASSRTGTSTDTQYF. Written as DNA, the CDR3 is TGTGCCAGCAGCCGGACCGGGACTAGCACAGATACGCAGTATTTT. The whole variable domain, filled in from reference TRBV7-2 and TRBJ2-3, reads GAGVSQSPSNKVTEKGKDVELRCDPISGHTALYWYRQSLGQGLEFLIYFQGNSAPDKSGLPSDRFSAERTGGSVSTLTIQRTQQEDSAVYLCASSRTGTSTDTQYFGPGTRLTVL.

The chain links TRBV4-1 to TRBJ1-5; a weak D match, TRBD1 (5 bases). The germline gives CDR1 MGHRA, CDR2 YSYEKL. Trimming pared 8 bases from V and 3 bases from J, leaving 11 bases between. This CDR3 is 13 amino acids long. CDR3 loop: CASRGENNQPQHF. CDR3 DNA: TGCGCCAGCCGAGGGGAGAACAATCAGCCCCAGCATTTT.

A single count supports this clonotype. The CDR3 region is CASSQASYEQYF. The DNA of the CDR3 is TGTGCCAGCAGCCAAGCCTCCTACGAGCAGTACTTC. V usage is TRBV3-1 and J usage is TRBJ2-7; D is ambiguous. With 1 base removed from V and 0 bases from J, the gap between germline ends came to 1 base. This CDR3 has 12 residues. Per the germline V gene, CDR1 is LGHDT and CDR2 is YNNKEL (reference sequence).

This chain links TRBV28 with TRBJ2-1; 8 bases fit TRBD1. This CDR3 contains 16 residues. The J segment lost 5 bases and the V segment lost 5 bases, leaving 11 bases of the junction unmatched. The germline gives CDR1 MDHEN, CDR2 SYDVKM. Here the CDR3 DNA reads TGTGCCAGCAGTCCGCCGACAGGGGCTTACCACAATGAGCAGTTCTTC. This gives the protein CASSPPTGAYHNEQFF.

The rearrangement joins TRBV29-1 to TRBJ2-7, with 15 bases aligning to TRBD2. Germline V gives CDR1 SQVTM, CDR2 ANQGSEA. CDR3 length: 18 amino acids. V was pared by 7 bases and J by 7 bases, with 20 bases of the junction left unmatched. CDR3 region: CSATWTSGREGRTSEQYF. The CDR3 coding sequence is TGCAGCGCAACCTGGACTAGCGGGAGGGAGGGGAGGACTAGTGAGCAGTACTTC.

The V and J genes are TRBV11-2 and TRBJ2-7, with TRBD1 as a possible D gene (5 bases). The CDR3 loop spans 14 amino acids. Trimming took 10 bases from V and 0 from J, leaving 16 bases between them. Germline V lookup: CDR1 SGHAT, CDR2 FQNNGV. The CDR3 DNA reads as TGTGCCACCAAGGGGCAGAGGAGCTCCTACGAGCAGTACTTC. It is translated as CATKGQRSSYEQYF.

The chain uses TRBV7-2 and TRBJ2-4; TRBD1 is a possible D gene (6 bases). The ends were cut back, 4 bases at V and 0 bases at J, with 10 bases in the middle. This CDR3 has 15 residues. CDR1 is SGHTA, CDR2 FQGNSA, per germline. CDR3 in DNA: TGTGCCAGCAGCTGGGCAGGGGTAGCCAAAAACATTCAGTACTTC. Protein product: CASSWAGVAKNIQYF.

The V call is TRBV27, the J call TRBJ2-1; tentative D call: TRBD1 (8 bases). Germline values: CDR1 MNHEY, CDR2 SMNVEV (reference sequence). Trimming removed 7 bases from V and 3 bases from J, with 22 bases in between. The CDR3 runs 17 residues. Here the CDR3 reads CASNLWGGQAHYNEQFF. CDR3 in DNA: TGTGCCAGCAACCTGTGGGGGGGACAGGCGCACTACAATGAGCAGTTCTTC.

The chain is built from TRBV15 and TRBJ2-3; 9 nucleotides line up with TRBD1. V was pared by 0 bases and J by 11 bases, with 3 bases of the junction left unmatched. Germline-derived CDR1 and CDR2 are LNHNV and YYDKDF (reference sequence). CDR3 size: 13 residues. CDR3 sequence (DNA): TGTGCCACCAGCAGAGAGACAGGGGGTGGGCAGTATTTT. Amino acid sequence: CATSRETGGGQYF.

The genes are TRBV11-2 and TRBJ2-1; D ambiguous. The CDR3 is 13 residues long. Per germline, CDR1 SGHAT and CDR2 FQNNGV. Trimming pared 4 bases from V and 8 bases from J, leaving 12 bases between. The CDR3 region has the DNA TGTGCCAGCAGCTGGGATCATTCGGATGAGCAGTTCTTC. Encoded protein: CASSWDHSDEQFF.